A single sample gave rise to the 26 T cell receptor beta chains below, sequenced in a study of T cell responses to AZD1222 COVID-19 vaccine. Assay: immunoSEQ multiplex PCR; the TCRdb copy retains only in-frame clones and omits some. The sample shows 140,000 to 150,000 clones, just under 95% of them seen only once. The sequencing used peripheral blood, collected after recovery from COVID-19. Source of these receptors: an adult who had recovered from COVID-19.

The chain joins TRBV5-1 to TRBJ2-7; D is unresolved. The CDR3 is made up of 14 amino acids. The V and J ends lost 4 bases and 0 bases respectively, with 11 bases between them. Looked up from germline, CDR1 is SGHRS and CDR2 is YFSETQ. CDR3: CASSQELSSYEQYF. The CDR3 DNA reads TGCGCCAGCAGCCAGGAGCTGAGCTCCTACGAGCAGTACTTC.

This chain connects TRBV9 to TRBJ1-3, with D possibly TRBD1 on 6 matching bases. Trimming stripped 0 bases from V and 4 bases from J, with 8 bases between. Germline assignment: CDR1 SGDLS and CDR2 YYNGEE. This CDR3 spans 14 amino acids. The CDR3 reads CASSVGQEGNTIYF. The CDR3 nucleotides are TGTGCCAGCAGCGTAGGACAGGAGGGAAACACCATATATTTT.

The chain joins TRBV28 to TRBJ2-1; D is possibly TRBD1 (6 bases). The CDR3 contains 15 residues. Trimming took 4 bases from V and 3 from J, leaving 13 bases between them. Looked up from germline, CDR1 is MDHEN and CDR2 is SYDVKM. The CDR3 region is CASSSMSDSYNEQFF. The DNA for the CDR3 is TGTGCCAGCAGTTCCATGTCGGACAGCTACAATGAGCAGTTCTTC.

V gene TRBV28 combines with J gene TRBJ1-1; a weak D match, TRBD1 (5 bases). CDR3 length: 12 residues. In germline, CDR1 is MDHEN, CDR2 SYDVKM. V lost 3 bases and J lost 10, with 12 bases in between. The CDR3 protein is CASSFGGNRAFF. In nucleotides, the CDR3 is TGTGCCAGCAGTTTCGGGGGTAACAGAGCTTTCTTT.

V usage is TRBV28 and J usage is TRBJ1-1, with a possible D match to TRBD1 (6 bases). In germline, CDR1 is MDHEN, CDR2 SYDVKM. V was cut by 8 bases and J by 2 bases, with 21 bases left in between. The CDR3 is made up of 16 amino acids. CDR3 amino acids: CASELAATGLNTEAFF. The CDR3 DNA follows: TGTGCCAGCGAGCTCGCGGCAACAGGGCTTAACACTGAAGCTTTCTTT.

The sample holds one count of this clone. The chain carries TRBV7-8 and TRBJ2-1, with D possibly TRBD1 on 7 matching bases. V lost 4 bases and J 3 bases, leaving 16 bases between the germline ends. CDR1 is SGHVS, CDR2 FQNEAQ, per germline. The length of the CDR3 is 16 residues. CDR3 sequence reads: CASSYLQGTHYNEQFF. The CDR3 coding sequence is TGTGCCAGCAGCTACCTACAGGGGACTCACTACAATGAGCAGTTCTTC.

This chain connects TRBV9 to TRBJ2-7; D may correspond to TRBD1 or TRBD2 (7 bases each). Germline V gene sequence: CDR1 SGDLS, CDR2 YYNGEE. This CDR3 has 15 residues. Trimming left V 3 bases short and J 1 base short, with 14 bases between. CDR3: CASSADREGSYEQYF. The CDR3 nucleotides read TGTGCCAGCAGCGCTGACAGGGAGGGATCCTACGAGCAGTACTTC. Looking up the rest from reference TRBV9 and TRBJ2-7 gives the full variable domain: DSGVTQTPKHLITATGQRVTLRCSPRSGDLSVYWYQQSLDQGLQFLIQYYNGEERAKGNILERFSAQQFPDLHSELNLSSLELGDSALYFCASSADREGSYEQYFGPGTRLTVT.

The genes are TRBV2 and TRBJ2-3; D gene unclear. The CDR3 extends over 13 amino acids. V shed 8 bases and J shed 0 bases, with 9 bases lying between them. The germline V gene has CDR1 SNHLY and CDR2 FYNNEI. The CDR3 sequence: CASVTESTDTQYF. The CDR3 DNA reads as TGTGCCAGCGTCACAGAAAGCACAGATACGCAGTATTTT.

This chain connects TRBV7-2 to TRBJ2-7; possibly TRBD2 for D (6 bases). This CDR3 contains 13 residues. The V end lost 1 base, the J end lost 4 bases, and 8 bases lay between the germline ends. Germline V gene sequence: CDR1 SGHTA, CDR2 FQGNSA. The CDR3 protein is CASSLEGLYEQYF. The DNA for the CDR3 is TGTGCCAGCAGCTTAGAAGGACTATACGAGCAGTACTTC.

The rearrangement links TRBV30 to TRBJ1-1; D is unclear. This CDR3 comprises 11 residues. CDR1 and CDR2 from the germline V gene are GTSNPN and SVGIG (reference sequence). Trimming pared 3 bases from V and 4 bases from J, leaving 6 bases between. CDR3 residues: CAWSGFTEAFF. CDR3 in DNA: TGTGCCTGGAGCGGGTTCACTGAAGCTTTCTTT.

The CDR3 protein is CASSFTGSGSPLHF. In nucleotides, the CDR3 is TGTGCCAGCAGCTTTACAGGGTCGGGTTCACCCCTCCACTTT. The gene calls are TRBV7-3 and TRBJ1-6, with a possible D match to TRBD1 (6 bases). Germline V gene lookup returns CDR1 SGHTA and CDR2 FQGTGA. CDR3 length: 14 amino acids. The V end was cut by 3 bases, the J end by 9 bases, with 12 bases between.

The CDR3 sequence: CSVEDRGYEQYF. The CDR3 DNA reads TGCAGCGTTGAAGATCGCGGTTACGAGCAGTACTTC. The chain combines TRBV29-1 with TRBJ2-7; D unresolved. Germline loops: CDR1 SQVTM, CDR2 ANQGSEA. The germline V and J ends were trimmed by 0 bases and 4 bases, with 7 bases remaining between them. The CDR3 totals 12 residues.

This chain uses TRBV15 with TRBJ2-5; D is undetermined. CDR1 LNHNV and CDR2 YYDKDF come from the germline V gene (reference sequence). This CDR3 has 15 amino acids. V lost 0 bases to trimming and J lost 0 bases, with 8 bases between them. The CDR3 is CATSRDRGHQETQYF. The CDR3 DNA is TGTGCCACCAGCAGAGATCGAGGACACCAAGAGACCCAGTACTTC.

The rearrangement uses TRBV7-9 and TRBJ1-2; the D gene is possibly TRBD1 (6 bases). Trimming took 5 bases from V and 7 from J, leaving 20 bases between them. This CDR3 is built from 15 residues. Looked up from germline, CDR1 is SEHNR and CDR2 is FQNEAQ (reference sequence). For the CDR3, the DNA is TGTGCCAGCAGCGCCAGTGGGGGGCTCTTGAGTGGCTACACCTTC. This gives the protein CASSASGGLLSGYTF. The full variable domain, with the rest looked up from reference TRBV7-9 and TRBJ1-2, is DTGVSQNPRHKITKRGQNVTFRCDPISEHNRLYWYRQTLGQGPEFLTYFQNEAQLEKSRLLSDRFSAERPKGSFSTLEIQRTEQGDSAMYLCASSASGGLLSGYTFGSGTRLTVV.

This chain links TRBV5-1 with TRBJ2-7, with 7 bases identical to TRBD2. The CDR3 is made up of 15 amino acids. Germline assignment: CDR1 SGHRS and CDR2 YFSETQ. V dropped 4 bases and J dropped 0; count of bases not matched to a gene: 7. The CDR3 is CASSPRAGSSYEQYF. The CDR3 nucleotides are TGCGCCAGCAGCCCAAGAGCGGGGAGCTCCTACGAGCAGTACTTC. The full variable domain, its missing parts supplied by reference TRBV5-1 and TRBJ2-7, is KAGVTQTPRYLIKTRGQQVTLSCSPISGHRSVSWYQQTPGQGLQFLFEYFSETQRNKGNFPGRFSGRQFSNSRSEMNVSTLELGDSALYLCASSPRAGSSYEQYFGPGTRLTVT.

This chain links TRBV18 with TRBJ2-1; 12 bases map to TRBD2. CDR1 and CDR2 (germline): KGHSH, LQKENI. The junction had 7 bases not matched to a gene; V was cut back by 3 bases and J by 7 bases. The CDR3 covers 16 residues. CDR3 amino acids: CASSPGLAGSANEQFF. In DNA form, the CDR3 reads TGTGCCAGCTCACCGGGACTAGCGGGCTCCGCTAATGAGCAGTTCTTC.

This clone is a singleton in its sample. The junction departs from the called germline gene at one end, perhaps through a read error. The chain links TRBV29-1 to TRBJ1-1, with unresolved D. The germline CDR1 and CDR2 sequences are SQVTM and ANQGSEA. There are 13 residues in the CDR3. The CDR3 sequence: CSGELELNTEAFF. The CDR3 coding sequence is TGCAGCGGTGAACTTGAATTGAACACTGAAGCTTTCTTT.

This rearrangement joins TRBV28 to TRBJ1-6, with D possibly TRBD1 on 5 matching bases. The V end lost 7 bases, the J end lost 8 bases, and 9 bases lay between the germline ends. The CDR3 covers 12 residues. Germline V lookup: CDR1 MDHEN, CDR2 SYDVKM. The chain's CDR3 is CASTTTDSPLHF. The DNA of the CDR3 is TGTGCCAGCACCACGACAGATTCACCCCTCCACTTT.

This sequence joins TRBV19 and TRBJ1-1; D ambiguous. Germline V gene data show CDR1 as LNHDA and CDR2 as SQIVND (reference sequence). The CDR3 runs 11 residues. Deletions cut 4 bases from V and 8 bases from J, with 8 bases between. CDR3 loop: CASSSRIEAFF. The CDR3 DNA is TGTGCCAGTAGTAGCCGCATAGAAGCTTTCTTT.

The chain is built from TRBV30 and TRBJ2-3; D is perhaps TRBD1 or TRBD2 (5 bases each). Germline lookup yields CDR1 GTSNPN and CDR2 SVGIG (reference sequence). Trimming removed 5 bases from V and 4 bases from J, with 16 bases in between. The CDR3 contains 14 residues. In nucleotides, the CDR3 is TGTGCCTGGGGGGTGGGGGTGCCCTCAGATACGCAGTATTTT. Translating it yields CAWGVGVPSDTQYF.

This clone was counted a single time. The CDR3 bases are TGTGCCAGTAGTACGGTAGCACAGGGGGGTCAGCCCCAGCATTTT. Translation: CASSTVAQGGQPQHF. The gene calls are TRBV19 and TRBJ1-5, with 8 bases fitting TRBD1. Germline assignment: CDR1 LNHDA and CDR2 SQIVND (reference sequence). Unmatched junction bases numbered 8, after V lost 4 bases and J lost 6 bases. CDR3 size: 15 residues.

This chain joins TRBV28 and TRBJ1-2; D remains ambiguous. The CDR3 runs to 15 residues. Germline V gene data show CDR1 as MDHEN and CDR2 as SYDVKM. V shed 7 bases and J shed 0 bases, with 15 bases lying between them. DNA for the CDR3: TGTGCCAGCACCCTTGCTTCAAGAGCTAACTATGGCTACACCTTC. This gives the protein CASTLASRANYGYTF.

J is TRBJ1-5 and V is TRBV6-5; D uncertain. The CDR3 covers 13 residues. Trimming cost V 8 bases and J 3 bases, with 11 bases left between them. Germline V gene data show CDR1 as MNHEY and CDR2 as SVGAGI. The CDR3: CASARAVNQPQHF. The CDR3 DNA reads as TGTGCCAGCGCCCGGGCCGTCAATCAGCCCCAGCATTTT.

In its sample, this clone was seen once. CDR3: CASSQGTGTMGFF. In nucleotides, the CDR3 is TGCGCCAGCAGCCAGGGGACCGGGACTATGGGGTTCTTC. V gene TRBV4-1 combines with J gene TRBJ2-1; 7 bases fit TRBD2. V lost 3 bases to trimming and J lost 15 bases; unmatched junction nucleotides: 11. The CDR3 loop spans 13 amino acids. Germline V gene data show CDR1 as MGHRA and CDR2 as YSYEKL.

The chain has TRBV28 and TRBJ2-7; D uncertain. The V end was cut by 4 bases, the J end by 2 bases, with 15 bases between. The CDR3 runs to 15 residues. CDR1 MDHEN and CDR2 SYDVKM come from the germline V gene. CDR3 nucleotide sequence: TGTGCCAGCAGTTCCCCCGCAGGCCCGACCTACGAGCAGTACTTC. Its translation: CASSSPAGPTYEQYF.

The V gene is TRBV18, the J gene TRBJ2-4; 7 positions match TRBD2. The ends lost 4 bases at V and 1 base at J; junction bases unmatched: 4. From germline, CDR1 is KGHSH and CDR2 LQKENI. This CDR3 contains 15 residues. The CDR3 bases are TGTGCCAGCTCACGTACACTAGCGGCCAAAAACATTCAGTACTTC. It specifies CASSRTLAAKNIQYF.